The sequence of this TCR beta chain was determined in a study of shared clonotypes between healthy human individuals. Assay: immunoSEQ multiplex PCR; the TCRdb copy retains only in-frame clones and omits some. This sample has 2 million to 2.5 million clones, with 80% to 95% found just once. Each of the donors was a healthy adult who was HIV-negative and had not had a recent acute infection or vaccination. This clone has more than one count but fewer than ten. Germline loops: CDR1 KGHSH, CDR2 LQKENI. CDR3 length: 13 residues. Trimming left V 2 bases short and J 6 bases short, with 10 bases between. The sample consisted of naive CD4+ T cells from PBMCs. Subset meaning: CD45RA+ positively selected. The chain is built from TRBV18 and TRBJ1-1; possible D gene TRBD1, 6 bases. This sequence originates from a man between 18 and 35 years old in good health. Some clones in this sample may be carry-over from other donors' samples. This chain's CDR3 is CASSPTGLPEAFF. As DNA, the CDR3 is TGTGCCAGCTCACCAACAGGGTTGCCTGAAGCTTTCTTT.